The 18 T cell receptor beta chains given below trace back to one sample, sequenced in a study of PD-L1 blockade in urothelial cancer. The repertoire was sequenced with immunoSEQ multiplex PCR; TCRdb's copy has only in-frame clones and lacks some. The sample lists 20,000 to 30,000 clones, approximately 88% occurring once. This sample comprised PBMCs, obtained around atezolizumab (anti-PD-L1) treatment. The source of these receptors is a man aged 50 to 59 with urothelial cancer.

This clone was found once. The chain combines TRBV12-5 with TRBJ2-1; TRBD2 agrees at 8 bases. Germline V gene data show CDR1 as LGHNT and CDR2 as FRNRAP. V was clipped by 0 bases and J by 7 bases; unmatched bases: 5. CDR3 length: 15 amino acids. CDR3 in amino acids: CASGLVRTSRNEQFF. CDR3 coding DNA: TGTGCTAGTGGTTTGGTAAGGACTAGCCGTAATGAGCAGTTCTTC.

The rearrangement uses TRBV9 and TRBJ2-7; TRBD2 aligns across 9 bases. Germline V CDR1 and CDR2: SGDLS, YYNGEE. Unmatched junction bases numbered 16, after V lost 5 bases and J lost 4 bases. CDR3 length equals 17 residues. The CDR3 bases are TGTGCCAGCAGTCCAAGCGGGAGGCCCTCCTTGGAGTACGAGCAGTACTTC. This gives the protein CASSPSGRPSLEYEQYF.

The chain joins TRBV30 to TRBJ1-2; TRBD1 matches 8 bases. The germline CDR1 and CDR2 sequences are GTSNPN and SVGIG (reference sequence). CDR3 length equals 17 residues. V lost 5 bases to trimming and J lost 7 bases; unmatched junction nucleotides: 21. CDR3 sequence (DNA): TGTGCCTGGGGCCTAAAGGGACAGGTTACCCTAAGGGGTGGCTACACCTTC. This encodes CAWGLKGQVTLRGGYTF.

Here the CDR3 reads CASRPCTNVLTF. As DNA, the CDR3 is TGTGCAAGTCGCCCCTGTACCAACGTCCTGACTTTC. The V and J genes are TRBV12-2 and TRBJ2-6; the D call TRBD2 from the table was never checked on the DNA. TRBV12-2 is assigned pseudogene status. The CDR3 runs 12 residues.

The chain couples TRBV7-6 to TRBJ2-7; 15 bases fit TRBD2. CDR1 and CDR2 (germline): SGHVS, FNYEAQ. Losses at the gene ends were 5 bases for V and 6 bases for J; bases not matched to a gene: 5. There are 15 residues in the CDR3. CDR3 sequence: CASSDGLAGGVEQYF. Written as DNA, the CDR3 is TGTGCCAGCAGCGACGGACTAGCGGGAGGGGTCGAGCAGTACTTC.

The chain uses TRBV11-2 and TRBJ2-3; 11 nucleotides align to TRBD2. Per the germline V gene, CDR1 is SGHAT and CDR2 is FQNNGV. J gave up 5 bases and V 5 bases, and 9 bases lay outside the gene matches. CDR3 length: 16 residues. The CDR3 reads CASSALAGGPRDTQYF. In nucleotides, the CDR3 is TGTGCCAGCAGCGCTTTAGCGGGAGGGCCCCGAGATACGCAGTATTTT.

The chain uses TRBV9 and TRBJ2-2, with 16 positions matching TRBD2. The CDR3 has 21 amino acids. Trimming took 5 bases from V and 7 from J; bases not matched to a gene: 20. Germline loops: CDR1 SGDLS, CDR2 YYNGEE. The CDR3 spells CASSGGGGTSGRALGVGELFF. The CDR3 region has the DNA TGTGCCAGCAGTGGGGGAGGTGGGACTAGCGGGAGGGCCCTTGGAGTCGGGGAGCTGTTTTTT. Full variable domain (outside the CDR3, taken from reference TRBV9 and TRBJ2-2): DSGVTQTPKHLITATGQRVTLRCSPRSGDLSVYWYQQSLDQGLQFLIQYYNGEERAKGNILERFSAQQFPDLHSELNLSSLELGDSALYFCASSGGGGTSGRALGVGELFFGEGSRLTVL.

V gene TRBV5-6 combines with J gene TRBJ1-2; 10 nucleotides align to TRBD1. Germline V gene data show CDR1 as SGHDT and CDR2 as YYEEEE. V lost 5 bases and J lost 1; bases outside the gene matches: 5. CDR3 length equals 15 residues. CDR3 in DNA: TGTGCCAGCAGGCTCCGGGACAGGGGTAACTATGGCTACACCTTC. Translation gives CASRLRDRGNYGYTF.

The J gene is TRBJ2-5, the V gene TRBV7-9, with 10 bases that match TRBD1. The germline V gene encodes CDR1 SEHNR and CDR2 FQNEAQ (reference sequence). J was trimmed by 7 bases and V by 5 bases; bases with no gene match: 13. The CDR3 is 16 amino acids. CDR3 amino acids: CASSRQGAPAGVTQYF. In DNA, the CDR3 is TGTGCCAGCAGCCGACAGGGGGCCCCCGCAGGGGTGACCCAGTACTTC. Variable domain in full (rest from reference TRBV7-9 and TRBJ2-5): DTGVSQNPRHKITKRGQNVTFRCDPISEHNRLYWYRQTLGQGPEFLTYFQNEAQLEKSRLLSDRFSAERPKGSFSTLEIQRTEQGDSAMYLCASSRQGAPAGVTQYFGPGTRLLVL.

The chain recombines TRBV28 with TRBJ2-3; 10 bases map to TRBD1. The CDR3 is 14 amino acids. J gave up 2 bases and V 8 bases, and 4 bases lay outside the gene matches. Germline V gene lookup returns CDR1 MDHEN and CDR2 SYDVKM. The CDR3 coding sequence is TGTGCCAGCGTGGGGACAGGGGTCACAGATACGCAGTATTTT. Translated, it gives CASVGTGVTDTQYF.

V is TRBV5-4 and J is TRBJ2-1; D is unclear. V gave up 0 bases and J gave up 5 bases, with 12 bases separating them. Germline V gene sequence: CDR1 SGHNT, CDR2 YYREEE (reference sequence). This CDR3 spans 15 amino acids. The CDR3 DNA reads as TGTGCCAGCAGCTTGGGGGCCAGCCACAACAATGAGCAGTTCTTC. Encoded protein: CASSLGASHNNEQFF.

This rearrangement joins TRBV5-4 to TRBJ2-7, with TRBD2 matching over 9 bases. The CDR3 extends over 14 amino acids. V shed 4 bases, J shed 4 bases, and the junction held 6 bases outside the gene matches. Germline V gene sequence: CDR1 SGHNT, CDR2 YYREEE (reference sequence). The CDR3 spells CASSPRREGYEQYF. The CDR3 DNA sequence: TGTGCCAGCAGCCCTCGGCGGGAGGGGTACGAGCAGTACTTC.

This clone appeared once. The chain combines TRBV27 with TRBJ1-5, with D possibly being TRBD1 (5 bases). This CDR3 comprises 14 residues. The V end was cut by 3 bases, the J end by 6 bases, with 12 bases between. Germline V gene lookup returns CDR1 MNHEY and CDR2 SMNVEV (reference sequence). The CDR3, as DNA: TGTGCCAGCAGTTTCGGAGGGGACCCTCAGCCCCAGCATTTT. The encoded protein is CASSFGGDPQPQHF.

The V gene is TRBV12-5, the J gene TRBJ2-7; 10 nucleotides line up with TRBD2. Looked up from germline, CDR1 is LGHNT and CDR2 is FRNRAP. V lost 5 bases and J lost 3; bases outside the gene matches: 4. The CDR3 has 14 residues. The CDR3 DNA follows: TGTGCTAGTGGTCGGCTAGCGGGAGACTACGAGCAGTACTTC. Translating gives CASGRLAGDYEQYF.

The genes are TRBV10-3 and TRBJ2-1; 9 bases are a match to TRBD2. Trimming at V came to 5 bases and at J to 10 bases, leaving 9 bases not matched to a gene. Germline CDR1 and CDR2: ENHRY and SYGVKD. The CDR3 length is 14 residues. Here the CDR3 DNA reads TGTGCCATCAGTTCCCCCGGGACTAGCACAGAGCAGTTCTTC. It is translated as CAISSPGTSTEQFF.

V gene TRBV10-1 combines with J gene TRBJ1-1; 7 positions agree with TRBD1. Germline CDR1 WNHNN, CDR2 SYGVQD (reference sequence). The junction had 6 bases not matched to a gene; V was cut back by 3 bases and J by 5 bases. The CDR3 sequence is 14 residues long. The CDR3 is CASSEYRGRTEAFF. CDR3 nucleotide sequence: TGCGCCAGCAGTGAATACAGGGGAAGGACTGAAGCTTTCTTT.

The CDR3 DNA is TGCGCCAGCAGTGAGTCCCGTGCGGGCGACTCCTACGAGCAGTACTTC. Its translation: CASSESRAGDSYEQYF. The rearrangement uses TRBV10-1 and TRBJ2-7; a possible D gene is TRBD2 (5 bases). Trimming cost V 0 bases and J 0 bases, with 12 bases left between them. CDR1 is WNHNN, CDR2 SYGVQD, per germline (reference sequence). The CDR3 is 16 residues long.

This chain joins TRBV18 and TRBJ2-4; 8 positions agree with TRBD2. The ends lost 3 bases at V and 8 bases at J; junction bases unmatched: 12. The V gene's germline CDR1 is KGHSH and CDR2 LQKENI. The CDR3 has 16 amino acids. CDR3 sequence reads: CASSPDPSGRRDIQYF. CDR3 DNA sequence: TGTGCCAGCTCACCCGACCCTAGCGGGCGGCGAGACATTCAGTACTTC.